Following are 10 T cell receptor beta chains from one sample sequenced in a study of cytomegalovirus exposure and HLA in healthy donors. This PCR relied on a set of 60 Vbeta primers and 13 Jbeta primers. Sequencing used immunoSEQ multiplex PCR; TCRdb keeps in-frame clones, though not all of them. This sample yields approximately 110,000 clones, of which about 16% are seen a single time; under 2.5% belongs to the top ten. The sample was PBMCs. These receptors were taken from a woman between 18 and 30 years old in good health and CMV-seronegative.

The chain's CDR3 is CASGLGGFRTNEKLFF. CDR3 sequence (DNA): TGTGCCAGCGGGTTAGGGGGCTTTAGGACTAATGAAAAACTGTTTTTT. V and J are TRBV28 and TRBJ1-4, with TRBD1 identical over 7 bases. Unmatched junction bases numbered 11, after V lost 8 bases and J lost 2 bases. Germline V gene lookup returns CDR1 MDHEN and CDR2 SYDVKM. This CDR3 has 16 amino acids.

In this sample, this clone turned up a few times. The chain uses TRBV5-1 and TRBJ2-7; D unresolved. The CDR3 runs 12 residues. Germline loops: CDR1 SGHRS, CDR2 YFSETQ. Trimming pared 2 bases from V and 2 bases from J, leaving 5 bases between. The CDR3, as DNA: TGCGCCAGCAGCTTTTCTACCTACGAGCAGTACTTC. Translation gives CASSFSTYEQYF. Combining the CDR3 with reference TRBV5-1 and TRBJ2-7 gives the whole variable domain KAGVTQTPRYLIKTRGQQVTLSCSPISGHRSVSWYQQTPGQGLQFLFEYFSETQRNKGNFPGRFSGRQFSNSRSEMNVSTLELGDSALYLCASSFSTYEQYFGPGTRLTVT.

The chain links TRBV19 to TRBJ2-4, with 7 nucleotides matching TRBD1. The V gene end was trimmed by 2 bases and the J gene end by 3 bases; junction bases not matched to a gene: 4. Germline V gene lookup returns CDR1 LNHDA and CDR2 SQIVND (reference sequence). CDR3 length equals 15 residues. The CDR3 protein is CASSIRDRVKNIQYF. DNA for the CDR3: TGTGCCAGTAGTATACGCGACAGGGTCAAAAACATTCAGTACTTC.

The chain combines TRBV7-9 with TRBJ2-2, with 7 bases aligning to TRBD2. Germline values: CDR1 SEHNR, CDR2 FQNEAQ (reference sequence). The CDR3 extends over 15 amino acids. The junction had 4 bases not matched to a gene; V was cut back by 2 bases and J by 4 bases. The CDR3 coding sequence is TGTGCCAGCAGCTTACGCGGGAGCCTCACCGGGGAGCTGTTTTTT. The encoded protein is CASSLRGSLTGELFF.

This clone was found a few times. This rearrangement joins TRBV4-2 to TRBJ1-4, with 8 bases fitting TRBD1. J lost 8 bases, V lost 1 base, and 6 bases had no gene match. Germline CDR1 reads LGHNA; CDR2 reads YNFKEQ. The CDR3 covers 15 residues. The CDR3 reads CASSQGKDRDEKLFF. CDR3 coding DNA: TGTGCCAGCAGCCAAGGGAAGGACAGGGACGAAAAACTGTTTTTT.

This clone turned up a few times. The rearrangement joins TRBV30 to TRBJ1-1; maybe TRBD1 (5 bases). Per the germline V gene, CDR1 is GTSNPN and CDR2 is SVGIG (reference sequence). V was pared by 4 bases and J by 1 base, with 10 bases between. This CDR3 is built from 13 residues. CDR3 nucleotides: TGTGCCTGGATCGGGGGTTGGAACACTGAAGCTTTCTTT. This codes for CAWIGGWNTEAFF.

The rearrangement links TRBV5-1 to TRBJ2-3; 11 nucleotides line up with TRBD2. The CDR3 loop spans 15 amino acids. CDR1 is SGHRS and CDR2 is YFSETQ in the germline V gene. With 4 bases clipped from V and 1 base from J, the junction kept 2 bases outside the gene matches. DNA of the CDR3: TGCGCCAGCAGCAATAGCGGGAGGGGCACAGATACGCAGTATTTT. Translation: CASSNSGRGTDTQYF.

This clone was seen only a few times. This chain uses TRBV29-1 with TRBJ1-1, with 8 bases that match TRBD1. The CDR3 length is 12 residues. V dropped 3 bases and J dropped 8; count of bases not matched to a gene: 5. CDR1 is SQVTM, CDR2 ANQGSEA, per germline. DNA for the CDR3: TGCAGCGTTGAGGGGGACAGGACGGAAGCTTTCTTT. This translates into CSVEGDRTEAFF.

This clone occurred a few times. The chain combines TRBV6-4 with TRBJ2-3; tentatively, D is TRBD1 (6 bases). The CDR3 runs to 15 residues. Germline CDR1 MRHNA, CDR2 SNTAGT. The V end lost 10 bases, the J end lost 0 bases, and 17 bases lay between the germline ends. The CDR3 region is CATRAQGHSTDTQYF. In nucleotides, the CDR3 is TGTGCCACCAGAGCGCAGGGGCACAGCACAGATACGCAGTATTTT.

The chain is built from TRBV29-1 and TRBJ1-3, with TRBD1 as a possible D gene (5 bases). With 6 bases removed from V and 2 bases from J, the gap between germline ends came to 11 bases. The CDR3 runs 13 residues. CDR1 and CDR2 from the germline V gene are SQVTM and ANQGSEA. CDR3 in amino acids: CSVATVAGNTIYF. CDR3 DNA sequence: TGCAGCGTAGCGACAGTGGCTGGAAACACCATATATTTT.